The 3 T cell receptor beta chains listed next were all sequenced from one sample in a study of CD8 T cells in Susac syndrome. The RNA, about 0.45 to 1 ug, was put through reverse transcription using random hexamers. TCRdb redid the calling of the immunoSEQ multiplex PCR reads with MiXCR, one entry per CDR3 protein. The table records about 200,000 distinct CDR3 sequences, around 93% of them present only once. The material sequenced was CD4+ T cells from PBMCs. The receptors here all came from a human donor with multiple sclerosis.

This clonotype was seen only once. V usage is TRBV20-1 and J usage is TRBJ2-1; possible D gene TRBD2, 5 bases. This CDR3 region has 15 residues. Germline CDR1 and CDR2: DFQATT and SNEGSKA (reference sequence). Trimming cost V 6 bases and J 7 bases, with 22 bases left between them. CDR3 nucleotides: TGCAGTGCCCGAAGAGACCTGGCGACGGGGAATGAGCAGTTCTTC. It translates to CSARRDLATGNEQFF.

The V gene is TRBV29-1, the J gene TRBJ2-4; 7 nucleotides align to TRBD1. This CDR3 is 15 amino acids long. Germline values: CDR1 SQVTM, CDR2 ANQGSEA. After removal of 6 bases from V and 0 bases from J, the junction contained 8 bases not matched to a gene. For the CDR3, the DNA is TGCAGCGTCTCCGAGGGGGCCCAAGCCAAAAACATTCAGTACTTC. Translated: CSVSEGAQAKNIQYF.

This chain connects TRBV29-1 to TRBJ2-1; 9 bases align to TRBD1. CDR3 length: 12 amino acids. From germline, CDR1 is SQVTM and CDR2 ANQGSEA. V lost 7 bases and J lost 10; bases outside the gene matches: 8. The CDR3, as DNA: TGCAGCGCCTGGACAGGGGAAGGGGAGCAGTTCTTC. Amino acids: CSAWTGEGEQFF.